This TCR beta chain was captured by sequencing in a study of STAT3 mutations in large granular lymphocyte leukemia. Method: immunoSEQ multiplex PCR; TCRdb's copy keeps in-frame clones and lacks some. The repertoire holds under 5,500 clones, with roughly 80% as singletons. General study findings and limits: Treatment regimens differed across patients between samplings. Every T-cell large granular lymphocyte leukemia patient had at least one immunodominant TCR beta clonotype.

CDR1 SGHRS and CDR2 YFSETQ come from the germline V gene. V was cut by 0 bases and J by 4 bases, with 10 bases left in between. The CDR3 has 14 amino acids. Concerning this clone itself: Its target is unknown.

The origin of this receptor is a man aged 40-50 years with T-cell large granular lymphocyte leukemia. Some clones in this sample may be carry-over from other donors' samples. The sequencing sample was made of peripheral blood mononuclear cells. This rearrangement joins TRBV5-1 to TRBJ1-1; no firm D call. The CDR3, as DNA: TGCGCCAGCAGCTTGGCCGAAGGCAGCACTGAAGCTTTCTTT. Translated, it gives CASSLAEGSTEAFF.